These T cell receptor beta chains were read from a single sample in a study of blood T cell repertoires in COVID-19. TCRdb's copy holds only in-frame clones and misses some; the assay was immunoSEQ multiplex PCR. The repertoire holds under 300,000 clones, with 75% to 90% as singletons. The sequenced material came from peripheral blood. These receptors originate from a woman in her 70s with COVID-19, enrolled during active disease. Each CDR3 is given with its conserved first and last residue. A D gene is named only where the DNA matches it firmly. The size field is filled for only some rows; it gives once, few, many or a size class.

cdr3_aa cdr3_nt j_call v_call clone_size d_call
CAWRNRGSNGYTF TGTGCCTGGAGAAACCGGGGGTCCAATGGCTACACCTTC TRBJ1-2 TRBV30 NA NA
CASSQEGGAGGIGGYTF TGTGCCAGCAGCCAAGAAGGCGGGGCAGGGGGCATCGGCGGCTACACCTTC TRBJ1-2 TRBV3-1/TRBV3-2 NA TRBD1
CASSLSDEAKNIQYF TGTGCCAGCAGTTTATCAGATGAAGCCAAAAACATTCAGTACTTC TRBJ2-4 TRBV28 NA NA
CASSNPGRYRGKDTQYF TGTGCCAGCAGCAACCCTGGTAGATACAGGGGGAAGGATACGCAGTATTTT TRBJ2-3 TRBV3-1/TRBV3-2 NA TRBD1
CASSLRGPVSTQYF TGTGCCAGCAGCTTAAGGGGGCCGGTCAGTACGCAGTATTTT TRBJ2-3 TRBV7-3 NA NA
CASSQVGQGPYNEQLF TGCGCCAGCAGCCAAGTTGGACAGGGGCCCTACAATGAGCAGCTCTTC TRBJ2-1 TRBV4-1 NA TRBD1
CASSWAGRGNTGELFF TGTGCCAGCAGTTGGGCCGGTAGGGGGAACACCGGGGAGCTGTTTTTT TRBJ2-2 TRBV27 NA NA
CASSFSGTGAF TGTGCCAGCAGCTTTAGCGGGACAGGGGCCTTC TRBJ1-2 TRBV7-9 NA TRBD1
CASSRRTSGGHYNEQFF TGTGCCAGCAGCCGCCGGACTAGCGGGGGCCACTACAATGAGCAGTTCTTC TRBJ2-1 TRBV3-1/TRBV3-2 NA TRBD2
CASSSGPSGGSDTQYF TGTGCCAGCAGCTCGGGCCCTAGCGGGGGGTCAGATACGCAGTATTTT TRBJ2-3 TRBV5-4 NA TRBD2
CASSPPSRGKDEQYF TGTGCCAGCTCACCACCATCAAGGGGCAAGGACGAGCAGTACTTC TRBJ2-7 TRBV18 NA NA
CASSPTSGGVQFF TGTGCCAGCAGCCCGACTAGCGGGGGGGTACAGTTCTTC TRBJ2-1 TRBV7-6 once TRBD2
CASSSGQGTSEQYF TGTGCCAGCAGTTCGGGACAGGGGACTTCCGAGCAGTACTTC TRBJ2-7 TRBV2 few TRBD1
CASNGRGRDEQFF TGTGCCAGTAACGGCAGGGGAAGGGATGAGCAGTTCTTC TRBJ2-1 TRBV19 NA NA
CASSSRGSPYNEQFF TGTGCCAGCAGCTCCAGGGGTTCTCCTTACAATGAGCAGTTCTTC TRBJ2-1 TRBV7-3 NA NA
CASSLPPSRRGSGETQYF TGCGCCAGCAGCTTGCCCCCAAGTCGCAGGGGGAGTGGAGAGACCCAGTACTTC TRBJ2-5 TRBV5-1 NA TRBD1
CASSTGGVYGYTF TGTGCCAGTAGTACAGGGGGCGTCTATGGCTACACCTTC TRBJ1-2 TRBV19 NA TRBD1
CASSRTGGQPQHF TGTGCCAGCAGCCGGACAGGGGGTCAGCCCCAGCATTTT TRBJ1-5 TRBV27 NA TRBD1
CASSPTRETQYF TGTGCCAGCAGCCCAACTCGGGAGACCCAGTACTTC TRBJ2-5 TRBV7-2 NA NA
CASSLEVDSHGYTF TGCGCCAGCAGCTTGGAAGTTGACTCGCATGGCTACACCTTC TRBJ1-2 TRBV5-1 NA NA
CASSGPPGRDSYNEQFF TGCGCCAGCAGCGGACCGCCGGGCAGGGACTCCTACAATGAGCAGTTCTTC TRBJ2-1 TRBV10-1 NA NA
CASSERGYGGELFF TGTGCCAGCAGTGAACGGGGGTACGGCGGGGAGCTGTTTTTT TRBJ2-2 TRBV6-1 NA NA
CASSSGGSTDTQYF TGCGCCAGCAGTTCCGGCGGGTCTACAGATACGCAGTATTTT TRBJ2-3 TRBV5-1 NA NA
CASSQGTAPGYTF TGTGCCAGCAGCCAAGGGACAGCACCTGGCTACACCTTC TRBJ1-2 TRBV3-1/TRBV3-2 NA NA
CASSQGYLMGLEQYF TGCGCCAGCAGCCAAGGATATCTAATGGGGCTCGAGCAGTACTTC TRBJ2-7 TRBV4-1 NA NA
CASSQDQVGGGADTQYF TGCGCCAGCAGCCAAGATCAGGTGGGCGGGGGTGCAGATACGCAGTATTTT TRBJ2-3 TRBV4-3 once TRBD2
CASSRGSGGTSYEQYF TGTGCCAGCAGTCGCGGGTCGGGGGGCACATCGTACGAGCAGTACTTC TRBJ2-7 TRBV7-9 NA NA
CSVARESNYGYTF TGCAGCGTTGCAAGGGAGTCAAACTATGGCTACACCTTC TRBJ1-2 TRBV29-1 NA NA
CASSQTPGLGNQPQHF TGTGCCAGCAGCCAAACTCCGGGACTGGGTAATCAGCCCCAGCATTTT TRBJ1-5 TRBV3-1/TRBV3-2 NA NA
CASSDLRGSNYGYTF TGTGCCAGCTCCGATCTCAGGGGATCTAACTATGGCTACACCTTC TRBJ1-2 TRBV14 NA NA
CASSYSTSGGITEAFF TGTGCCAGCAGTTACTCGACATCAGGGGGCATCACTGAAGCTTTCTTT TRBJ1-1 TRBV6-5 NA TRBD1
CASSQSLGGVTIEAFF TGCGCCAGCAGCCAATCTCTGGGAGGCGTGACGATTGAAGCTTTCTTT TRBJ1-1 TRBV4-3 NA NA
CASSQGLNTGELFF TGTGCCAGCAGCCAGGGACTGAACACCGGGGAGCTGTTTTTT TRBJ2-2 TRBV7-3 NA NA
CASSRWWGDTGELFF TGCGCCAGCAGTCGTTGGTGGGGGGACACCGGGGAGCTGTTTTTT TRBJ2-2 TRBV5-1 NA NA
CASSFAGLAVSSYNEQFF TGTGCCAGCAGTTTTGCAGGACTAGCGGTTAGCTCCTACAATGAGCAGTTCTTC TRBJ2-1 TRBV28 NA TRBD2
CAILDEPGEAFF TGTGCCATCCTGGATGAGCCAGGTGAAGCTTTCTTT TRBJ1-1 TRBV10-3 NA NA
CASSLKTGLTGYTF TGTGCCAGCAGTTTGAAGACAGGCCTCACTGGCTACACCTTC TRBJ1-2 TRBV6-5 NA NA
CATSSAGTGFTEAFF TGTGCCACCAGTTCCGCCGGGACAGGGTTCACTGAAGCTTTCTTT TRBJ1-1 TRBV24-1 NA TRBD1
CAWSLGPPEAFF TGTGCCTGGAGTCTTGGGCCCCCTGAAGCTTTCTTT TRBJ1-1 TRBV30 NA NA
CASSRGQGDTQYF TGTGCCAGCAGTCGCGGACAGGGAGATACGCAGTATTTT TRBJ2-3 TRBV6-5 NA TRBD1
CATSARGLIYGYTF TGTGCCACCAGTGCCAGGGGGCTTATCTATGGCTACACCTTC TRBJ1-2 TRBV24-1 NA TRBD1
CASSFPLSGGLETQYF TGTGCCAGCAGCTTTCCCCTTAGCGGGGGCCTAGAGACCCAGTACTTC TRBJ2-5 TRBV7-2 NA TRBD2
CASSPTGSQPQHF TGTGCCAGCAGTCCGACAGGGTCTCAGCCCCAGCATTTT TRBJ1-5 TRBV6-5 NA TRBD1
CASRPNRDRGRSGEKLFF TGTGCCAGCAGACCTAACCGGGACAGGGGGCGTTCAGGTGAAAAACTGTTTTTT TRBJ1-4 TRBV27 NA TRBD1
CASSLRASPDTQYF TGTGCCAGCAGCTTAAGGGCATCCCCAGATACGCAGTATTTT TRBJ2-3 TRBV7-3 NA NA
CASSLRGRETQYF TGTGCCAGTAGTCTCAGGGGGCGAGAGACCCAGTACTTC TRBJ2-5 TRBV19 NA TRBD1
CASSLIATQSSPLHF TGTGCCAGCAGCTTGATTGCGACACAGTCTTCACCCCTCCACTTT TRBJ1-6 TRBV5-4 NA NA
CASRDVSGKNYGYTF TGTGCCAGCAGGGACGTCTCCGGGAAGAACTATGGCTACACCTTC TRBJ1-2 TRBV28 NA NA
CASSPTGTPSPGANVLTF TGTGCCAGCAGCCCAACCGGGACACCTTCTCCTGGGGCCAACGTCCTGACTTTC TRBJ2-6 TRBV11-2 NA NA
CSTTGNTEAFF TGCAGCACGACAGGGAACACTGAAGCTTTCTTT TRBJ1-1 TRBV20-1 NA NA
CASSYGTVDQPQHF TGTGCCAGCAGCTACGGGACTGTCGATCAGCCCCAGCATTTT TRBJ1-5 TRBV7-9 NA NA
CASSQDSPLHF TGTGCCAGCAGTCAGGATTCACCCCTCCACTTT TRBJ1-6 TRBV12-3/TRBV12-4 NA NA
CASSRGYEQYF TGTGCCAGCAGCAGGGGCTACGAGCAGTACTTC TRBJ2-7 TRBV27 NA NA
CASSLVAGMNTEAFF TGTGCCAGCAGCTTAGTCGCAGGCATGAACACTGAAGCTTTCTTT TRBJ1-1 TRBV7-2 few NA
CASSLGGSGITDTQYF TGCGCCAGCAGCTTGGGCGGTAGCGGCATCACAGATACGCAGTATTTT TRBJ2-3 TRBV5-1 few NA
CASSMRGDGYTF TGTGCCAGTAGTATGCGCGGGGATGGCTACACCTTC TRBJ1-2 TRBV19 NA NA
CASSDRERTEAFF TGTGCCAGTAGCGACAGGGAGAGGACTGAAGCTTTCTTT TRBJ1-1 TRBV19 NA TRBD1
CASSPRGSTFSTDTQYF TGTGCCAGCAGCCCTAGGGGGTCCACCTTTAGCACAGATACGCAGTATTTT TRBJ2-3 TRBV7-2 NA NA
CASSVGARSNTGELFF TGTGCCAGCAGCGTGGGGGCTAGATCGAACACCGGGGAGCTGTTTTTT TRBJ2-2 TRBV9 NA NA
CASSQEPGGWGGEQYF TGCGCCAGCAGCCAAGAGCCAGGGGGCTGGGGGGGAGAGCAGTACTTC TRBJ2-7 TRBV4-3 few NA